What follows are 9 T cell receptor beta chains derived from one specimen sequenced in a study of T cells after yellow fever vaccination. Each CDR3 protein is one row after TCRdb ran MiXCR on the 5' RACE reads. The table has hundreds of thousands of distinct CDR3 sequences, about 13% seen once. The material sequenced was PBMCs, taken on the day of the yellow fever booster vaccination. These receptors came from a man aged 30 to 39 who received the YFV17D yellow fever vaccine.

V usage is TRBV4-3 and J usage is TRBJ1-6; a possible D gene is TRBD1 (6 bases). The CDR3 runs to 16 residues. Germline V gives CDR1 LGHNA, CDR2 YSLEER. V was cut by 0 bases and J by 7 bases, with 13 bases left in between. The CDR3 coding sequence is TGCGCCAGCAGCCAAGAAGCAGGGGTACGAAATTCACCCCTCCACTTT. Amino acids: CASSQEAGVRNSPLHF.

The CDR3 reads CASHKDRPLAGANVLTF. Here the CDR3 DNA reads TGTGCCAGCCATAAGGACAGACCTTTAGCTGGGGCCAACGTCCTGACTTTC. The chain recombines TRBV19 with TRBJ2-6, with D possibly matching TRBD1 (6 bases). Trimming left V 9 bases short and J 2 bases short, with 20 bases between. Germline CDR1 and CDR2: LNHDA and SQIVND (reference sequence). The CDR3 is 17 residues long.

The chain is built from TRBV5-6 and TRBJ1-1, with D perhaps matching TRBD1 (6 bases). The V end was cut by 1 base, the J end by 4 bases, with 17 bases between. Germline values: CDR1 SGHDT, CDR2 YYEEEE. The CDR3 runs 16 residues. CDR3 residues: CASSLWVGGIGTEAFF. In DNA form, the CDR3 reads TGTGCCAGCAGCTTGTGGGTAGGGGGGATCGGCACTGAAGCTTTCTTT.

In this sample, this clonotype turned up a few times. The chain recombines TRBV7-2 with TRBJ2-7, with D unresolved. CDR1 and CDR2 from the germline V gene are SGHTA and FQGNSA. The CDR3 is 14 amino acids. V was trimmed by 5 bases and J by 2 bases, leaving 13 bases between them. The CDR3 loop reads CASSRADGPYEQYF. CDR3 in DNA: TGTGCCAGCAGCCGAGCAGACGGTCCCTACGAGCAGTACTTC.

V and J are TRBV15 and TRBJ2-3; 8 positions match TRBD2. Trimming took 1 base from V and 4 from J; bases not matched to a gene: 10. The CDR3 length is 17 residues. Germline V lookup: CDR1 LNHNV, CDR2 YYDKDF (reference sequence). The CDR3 loop is CATSRASLAGNADTQYF. DNA for the CDR3: TGTGCCACCAGCAGAGCCTCCCTAGCGGGTAACGCAGATACGCAGTATTTT.

The V and J genes are TRBV28 and TRBJ2-3; D is ambiguous. Germline V gives CDR1 MDHEN, CDR2 SYDVKM. This CDR3 is built from 17 residues. The germline V and J ends were trimmed by 7 bases and 5 bases, with 25 bases remaining between them. CDR3: CASTPPTARKRQDTQYF. The CDR3 DNA reads TGTGCCAGCACCCCGCCTACGGCCAGGAAAAGACAAGATACGCAGTATTTT. The entire variable domain, with the rest obtained from reference TRBV28 and TRBJ2-3, is as follows: DVKVTQSSRYLVKRTGEKVFLECVQDMDHENMFWYRQDPGLGLRLIYFSYDVKMKEKGDIPEGYSVSREKKERFSLILESASTNQTSMYLCASTPPTARKRQDTQYFGPGTRLTVL.

A few counts support this clonotype. The chain links TRBV7-2 to TRBJ2-2; possibly TRBD1 or TRBD2 for D (5 bases each). CDR3 length: 15 amino acids. Looked up from germline, CDR1 is SGHTA and CDR2 is FQGNSA. V was pared by 5 bases and J by 6 bases, with 16 bases between. Here the CDR3 reads CASSQVQGRAGELFF. The CDR3 coding sequence is TGTGCCAGCAGCCAAGTGCAGGGACGGGCCGGGGAGCTGTTTTTT.

The chain links TRBV19 to TRBJ2-6; no definite D call. The V gene lost 6 bases and the J gene lost 1 base, with 13 bases spanning the gap. The CDR3 has 16 amino acids. CDR1 and CDR2 from the germline V gene are LNHDA and SQIVND (reference sequence). DNA for the CDR3: TGTGCCAGTAGCCTGCCCTCGGGTTCTGGGGCCAACGTCCTGACTTTC. Amino acid sequence: CASSLPSGSGANVLTF. Looking up the rest from reference TRBV19 and TRBJ2-6 gives the full variable domain: DGGITQSPKYLFRKEGQNVTLSCEQNLNHDAMYWYRQDPGQGLRLIYYSQIVNDFQKGDIAEGYSVSREKKESFPLTVTSAQKNPTAFYLCASSLPSGSGANVLTFGAGSRLTVL.

This clonotype showed up just a few times. The V and J genes are TRBV3-1 and TRBJ2-1; 11 nucleotides agree with TRBD2. Germline CDR1 is LGHDT and CDR2 is YNNKEL (reference sequence). The CDR3 is made up of 17 amino acids. The trim removed 0 bases at V and 6 bases at J, leaving 7 bases unmatched. The CDR3 bases are TGTGCCAGCAGCCAAGATCTCCTAGCGGGAGGACTCAATGAGCAGTTCTTC. Translation gives CASSQDLLAGGLNEQFF.